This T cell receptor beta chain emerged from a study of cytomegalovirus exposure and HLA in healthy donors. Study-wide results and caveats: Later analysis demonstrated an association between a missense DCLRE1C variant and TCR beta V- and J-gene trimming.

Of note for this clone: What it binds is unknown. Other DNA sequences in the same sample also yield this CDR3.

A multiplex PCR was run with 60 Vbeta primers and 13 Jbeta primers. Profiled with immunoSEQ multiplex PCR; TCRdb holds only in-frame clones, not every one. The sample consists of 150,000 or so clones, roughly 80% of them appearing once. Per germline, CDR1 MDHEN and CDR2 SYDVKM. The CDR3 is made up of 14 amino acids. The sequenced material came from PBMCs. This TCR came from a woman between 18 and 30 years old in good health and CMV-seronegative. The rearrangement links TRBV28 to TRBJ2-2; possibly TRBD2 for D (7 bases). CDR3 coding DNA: TGTGCTTCCTCCCTAGGGGGGGGCACCGGGGAGCTGTTTTTT. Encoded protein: CASSLGGGTGELFF.